This TCR beta chain derives from a study of cytomegalovirus exposure and HLA in healthy donors. Points from the study as a whole: The study flagged some 170 TCR beta chains as cytomegalovirus-associated.

This CDR3 is built from 15 residues. V lost 0 bases and J 2 bases, leaving 11 bases between the germline ends. Germline lookup yields CDR1 SGDLS and CDR2 YYNGEE. Some clones are missing from TCRdb's copy, which holds only in-frame ones; the method was immunoSEQ multiplex PCR. The repertoire holds 70,000 to 75,000 clones, with approximately 94% as singletons. The validation cohort, a group of over a hundred subjects, included the donors and was separate from the roughly 720-subject first cohort. Concerning this clone: Its antigen is undetermined.

Sequenced material: PBMCs. The origin of this receptor is a man aged 18 to 30 in good health and CMV-seropositive. This rearrangement joins TRBV9 to TRBJ2-5; possibly TRBD1 for D (5 bases). CDR3 nucleotide sequence: TGTGCCAGCAGCGTAGGGGGCGCTCGTCAAGAGACCCAGTACTTC. Protein product: CASSVGGARQETQYF.